What follows are 31 T cell receptor beta chains derived from one specimen sequenced in a study of regulatory T cells in long-lasting Graves disease. CDR3-region Arm-PCR and iRepertoire HTBI primers produced the TCR beta libraries. TCRdb redid the calling of the multiplex PCR reads with MiXCR, one entry per CDR3 protein. The table lists under 450,000 distinct CDR3 sequences, under 20% of them singletons. Documented time point: newly diagnosed GD, antithyroid drugs for less than 3 months. Construction of the TCR library relied on RNA isolated from PBMCs. These same records also appear under a second study, on T cells in Graves' hyperthyroidism and ophthalmopathy.

Sequencing used peripheral blood mononuclear cells (PBMCs), obtained at new diagnosis, from a patient treated with antithyroid drugs. The source of these receptors is a woman younger than 35 with Graves disease.

This sequence joins TRBV9 and TRBJ1-2; 8 bases are shared with TRBD1. CDR1 and CDR2 (germline): SGDLS, YYNGEE. V trimming: 5 bases; J trimming: 4 bases; junction bases outside the gene matches: 10. CDR3 size: 15 residues. CDR3 bases: TGTGCCAGCAGTCCCCAGGGGGCACTCCTCTATGGCTACACCTTC. Encoded protein: CASSPQGALLYGYTF.

This clonotype showed up many times. This chain links TRBV11-2 with TRBJ2-3, with D unresolved. The CDR3 spans 13 residues. Trimming took 5 bases from V and 6 from J, leaving 12 bases between them. Looked up from germline, CDR1 is SGHAT and CDR2 is FQNNGV. DNA of the CDR3: TGTGCCAGCAGCACGCTAGTTTCTGATACGCAGTATTTT. Its protein is CASSTLVSDTQYF.

The genes are TRBV19 and TRBJ1-6, with D perhaps TRBD1 (5 bases). CDR3 length: 16 amino acids. CDR1 LNHDA and CDR2 SQIVND come from the germline V gene (reference sequence). Trimming removed 6 bases at V and 4 bases at J, with 16 bases between. The CDR3 here is CASSRRDDSYNSPLHF. CDR3 sequence (DNA): TGTGCCAGTAGCCGGAGGGACGACAGTTATAATTCACCCCTCCACTTT.

In this sample, this clonotype turned up many times. This chain connects TRBV30 to TRBJ2-2, with D hard to call. The germline V gene encodes CDR1 GTSNPN and CDR2 SVGIG (reference sequence). The CDR3 length is 13 residues. Trimming took off 8 bases at V and 5 bases at J, with 15 bases between the two ends. CDR3 DNA sequence: TGTGCCACTATGGGGTTAGTGACCGGGGAGCTGTTTTTT. This translates into CATMGLVTGELFF.

Concerning this clonotype: A clone one base away is much larger, so this may be a read error. The V and J genes are TRBV5-6 and TRBJ1-5; the match to TRBD1 covers 9 bases. The CDR3 consists of 15 residues. J was trimmed by 6 bases and V by 2 bases; bases with no gene match: 6. Per the germline V gene, CDR1 is SGHDT and CDR2 is YYEEEE. CDR3 DNA: TGTGCCAGCAGCTTCACCGGGACAGGGCCTCAGCCCCAGCATTTT. It specifies CASSFTGTGPQPQHF. The complete variable domain, with remaining parts taken from reference TRBV5-6 and TRBJ1-5, reads DAGVTQSPTHLIKTRGQQVTLRCSPKSGHDTVSWYQQALGQGPQFIFQYYEEEERQRGNFPDRFSGHQFPNYSSELNVNALLLGDSALYLCASSFTGTGPQPQHFGDGTRLSIL.

This clonotype has a count of ten or more. The rearrangement joins TRBV7-3 to TRBJ2-3; D unclear. This CDR3 has 13 residues. Trimming cost V 5 bases and J 7 bases, with 13 bases left between them. CDR1 SGHTA and CDR2 FQGTGA come from the germline V gene. CDR3 sequence: CASSLTRQNTQYF. The CDR3 DNA is TGTGCCAGCAGCCTGACTCGACAAAATACGCAGTATTTT.

Worth noting for this clonotype: The DNA is omitted, as the CDR3 cannot be located on it reliably, and the CDR3 follows TCRdb's listing. V usage is TRBV27 and J usage is TRBJ2-1; the D segment call TRBD1 is taken from the table without a DNA check. Germline V CDR1 and CDR2: MNHEY, SMNVEV (reference sequence). The CDR3 length is 15 residues, termini included. CDR3 sequence: CASSSWGQGASRKFF.

This clonotype was recorded many times. The CDR3 here is CASSPRTAYEQYF. The CDR3 DNA sequence: TGCGCCAGCAGCCCCAGGACAGCCTACGAGCAGTACTTC. The V call is TRBV5-1, the J call TRBJ2-7; the D gene is possibly TRBD1 (6 bases). V lost 4 bases and J lost 2, with 10 bases in between. Germline values: CDR1 SGHRS, CDR2 YFSETQ. The CDR3 sequence is 13 residues long. Full variable domain (remainder filled in from reference TRBV5-1 and TRBJ2-7): KAGVTQTPRYLIKTRGQQVTLSCSPISGHRSVSWYQQTPGQGLQFLFEYFSETQRNKGNFPGRFSGRQFSNSRSEMNVSTLELGDSALYLCASSPRTAYEQYFGPGTRLTVT.

This clonotype occurred a few times. A much larger clone differs from this one at a single base, so this may be a read error. J is TRBJ2-3 and V is TRBV11-2, with D perhaps TRBD1 (5 bases). Germline CDR1 is SGHAT and CDR2 is FQNNGV. CDR3 length: 15 residues. The CDR3, as DNA: TGTGCCAGCAGCTTAGATCGAAGGGGCACAGATACGCAGTGTTTT. Translated, it gives CASSLDRRGTDTQCF.

This clonotype appeared many times. The CDR3 region is CASSLSPGGYEQYF. For the CDR3, the DNA is TGTGCCAGCAGCTTAAGCCCGGGGGGATACGAGCAGTACTTC. This chain connects TRBV7-3 to TRBJ2-7; 7 positions agree with TRBD2. Germline V lookup: CDR1 SGHTA, CDR2 FQGTGA. Trimming took 1 base from V and 4 from J; bases not matched to a gene: 4. CDR3 length equals 14 residues.

This clonotype was picked up a small number of times. The chain recombines TRBV7-8 with TRBJ2-1, with unresolved D. The CDR3 sequence is 12 residues long. V lost 5 bases to trimming and J lost 8 bases, with 10 bases between them. Per germline, CDR1 SGHVS and CDR2 FQNEAQ. The CDR3 DNA reads as TGTGCCAGCAGCCCTAACTCGTATGAGCAGTTCTTC. Protein sequence: CASSPNSYEQFF.

This clonotype has a count of ten or more. The chain combines TRBV28 with TRBJ2-7; D may correspond to TRBD1 or TRBD2 (5 bases each). The CDR3 is 18 residues long. V was pared by 5 bases and J by 0 bases, with 23 bases between. The V gene's germline CDR1 is MDHEN and CDR2 SYDVKM. CDR3 in amino acids: CASSPIPTERTSSYEQYF. CDR3 DNA sequence: TGTGCCAGCAGTCCAATACCAACTGAGCGGACAAGCTCCTACGAGCAGTACTTC. Complete variable domain (other parts from reference TRBV28 and TRBJ2-7): DVKVTQSSRYLVKRTGEKVFLECVQDMDHENMFWYRQDPGLGLRLIYFSYDVKMKEKGDIPEGYSVSREKKERFSLILESASTNQTSMYLCASSPIPTERTSSYEQYFGPGTRLTVT.

This clonotype was counted at least ten times. The chain recombines TRBV9 with TRBJ2-3; 8 bases are a match to TRBD1. V shed 3 bases and J 2 bases; nucleotides not matched to a gene: 5. The CDR3 spans 15 residues. From germline, CDR1 is SGDLS and CDR2 YYNGEE. The CDR3 nucleotides read TGTGCCAGCAGCGGCCGACAGGGGAACACAGATACGCAGTATTTT. Its translation is CASSGRQGNTDTQYF.

This clonotype occurred a few times. The J gene is TRBJ1-6, the V gene TRBV2, with 7 positions matching TRBD1. This CDR3 is built from 13 residues. Unmatched junction bases numbered 7, after V lost 9 bases and J lost 8 bases. CDR1 and CDR2 (germline): SNHLY, FYNNEI. The CDR3 DNA follows: TGTGCCAGTGTAACAGGGGTGGATTCACCCCTCCACTTT. As protein: CASVTGVDSPLHF.

This clonotype was seen at least ten times. CDR3 nucleotides: TGTGCCTGGAGTCCGGGAGCCTACGAGCAGTACTTC. This gives the protein CAWSPGAYEQYF. The V call is TRBV30, the J call TRBJ2-7, with D possibly TRBD2 on 6 matching bases. Germline assignment: CDR1 GTSNPN and CDR2 SVGIG (reference sequence). V was shortened by 2 bases and J by 2 bases, with 7 bases between the two germline ends. This CDR3 contains 12 residues.

The CDR3 DNA reads as TGCAGTGCTAGCGGGACTAGCGGGAGCGGCACAGATACGCAGTATTTT. It translates to CSASGTSGSGTDTQYF. The chain joins TRBV20-1 to TRBJ2-3, with TRBD2 matching 14 bases. V was clipped by 3 bases and J by 1 base; unmatched bases: 3. Germline V gene sequence: CDR1 DFQATT, CDR2 SNEGSKA (reference sequence). The CDR3 contains 16 residues.

This clonotype was detected ten times or more. The J gene is TRBJ2-5, the V gene TRBV11-2; the D call may be TRBD1 or TRBD2 (5 bases each). Trimming shortened V by 5 bases and J by 3 bases, and 19 bases separated the two germline ends. The germline V gene encodes CDR1 SGHAT and CDR2 FQNNGV. The CDR3 consists of 16 residues. CDR3 DNA: TGTGCCAGCAGCCCCCGGACTGGGGACGGTGAAGAGACCCAGTACTTC. Residues: CASSPRTGDGEETQYF.

This clonotype was detected only a few times. The chain is built from TRBV6-9 and TRBJ2-7, with TRBD1 identical over 12 bases. This CDR3 is built from 17 residues. Germline V CDR1 and CDR2: MNHGY, SVAAGI. Unmatched junction bases numbered 10, after V lost 4 bases and J lost 3 bases. CDR3 sequence (DNA): TGTGCCAGCAGTTCTGGGGACAGGGGGCGAATTGGCTACGAGCAGTACTTC. Translated: CASSSGDRGRIGYEQYF.

This clonotype occurred many times. V and J are TRBV28 and TRBJ1-5; D is unclear. V lost 6 bases to trimming and J lost 1 base, with 10 bases between them. The CDR3 consists of 14 residues. Germline loops: CDR1 MDHEN, CDR2 SYDVKM. The CDR3 DNA reads as TGTGCCAGCAGCTTAGGACCGAGCAATCAGCCCCAGCATTTT. It translates to CASSLGPSNQPQHF.

This clonotype was recorded at least ten times. The V and J genes are TRBV7-8 and TRBJ2-1; maybe TRBD1 (6 bases). CDR1 SGHVS and CDR2 FQNEAQ come from the germline V gene. The CDR3 totals 15 residues. Trimming removed 6 bases from V and 7 bases from J, with 19 bases in between. The CDR3 sequence is CASSLPLQGPNEQFF. CDR3 bases: TGTGCCAGCAGTTTACCCTTACAGGGTCCGAATGAGCAGTTCTTC.

Points on this clonotype: It may be a read error: a sequence one base away is much more abundant. This chain uses TRBV9 with TRBJ1-1; tentatively, D is TRBD1 (5 bases). The ends were cut back, 3 bases at V and 1 base at J, with 7 bases in the middle. This CDR3 has 13 residues. Germline loops: CDR1 SGDLS, CDR2 YYNGEE. The CDR3 sequence: CASSARANTEAFF. CDR3 sequence (DNA): TGTGCCAGCAGCGCCAGGGCGAACACTGAAGCTTTCTTT.

This clonotype was counted many times. The genes are TRBV10-3 and TRBJ2-5; D possibly corresponds to TRBD2 (6 bases). V was shortened by 11 bases and J by 5 bases, with 15 bases between the two germline ends. This CDR3 has 12 residues. Germline assignment: CDR1 ENHRY and CDR2 SYGVKD. CDR3 sequence: CAAADRGETQYF. The DNA for the CDR3 is TGTGCCGCCGCAGACCGGGGGGAGACCCAGTACTTC.

This clonotype was counted ten times or more. This chain links TRBV28 with TRBJ1-1; D not certain. Trimming took 5 bases from V and 0 from J, leaving 10 bases between them. CDR1 MDHEN and CDR2 SYDVKM come from the germline V gene. The CDR3 consists of 14 residues. In DNA form, the CDR3 reads TGTGCCAGCAGTGCAAGACCGATGAACACTGAAGCTTTCTTT. This sequence encodes CASSARPMNTEAFF.

This clonotype was observed a few times. The CDR3 loop reads CSASFGDTEAFF. Here the CDR3 DNA reads TGCAGCGCGAGTTTCGGGGACACTGAAGCTTTCTTT. V usage is TRBV29-1 and J usage is TRBJ1-1; D not certain. Germline V gene sequence: CDR1 SQVTM, CDR2 ANQGSEA. The CDR3 is 12 amino acids. Trimming left V 7 bases short and J 3 bases short, with 12 bases between.

In this sample, this clonotype turned up many times. The chain recombines TRBV13 with TRBJ2-5; D may be TRBD1 (5 bases). This CDR3 region has 14 residues. Germline CDR1 is PRHDT and CDR2 is FYEKMQ (reference sequence). Trimming shortened V by 5 bases and J by 4 bases, and 14 bases separated the two germline ends. CDR3 in amino acids: CASSPGRVLETQYF. The CDR3 DNA reads as TGTGCCAGCAGCCCAGGCAGGGTACTAGAGACCCAGTACTTC.

This clonotype has at least ten counts. The chain combines TRBV7-3 with TRBJ1-1; tentatively, D is TRBD1 (5 bases). There are 13 residues in the CDR3. Germline V gene lookup returns CDR1 SGHTA and CDR2 FQGTGA. V shed 4 bases and J shed 5 bases, with 11 bases lying between them. As DNA, the CDR3 is TGTGCCAGCAGCTATCACGGGGGAACTGAAGCTTTCTTT. It translates to CASSYHGGTEAFF. The complete variable domain, with remaining parts taken from reference TRBV7-3 and TRBJ1-1, reads GAGVSQTPSNKVTEKGKYVELRCDPISGHTALYWYRQSLGQGPEFLIYFQGTGAADDSGLPNDRFFAVRPEGSVSTLKIQRTERGDSAVYLCASSYHGGTEAFFGQGTRLTVV.

A single count supports this clonotype. A much larger clone lies one base from this, so it may be a read error. The chain couples TRBV14 to TRBJ2-7; D remains ambiguous. The CDR3 runs 13 residues. Trimming left V 1 base short and J 6 bases short, with 10 bases between. Germline loops: CDR1 SGHDN, CDR2 FVKESK. CDR3 amino acids: CASSQAIFGEQYF. The CDR3 nucleotides read TGTGCCAGCAGCCAAGCTATCTTTGGCGAGCAGTACTTC.

Many counts were recorded for this clonotype. V usage is TRBV28 and J usage is TRBJ2-1; 8 bases map to TRBD2. V lost 8 bases and J lost 2; bases outside the gene matches: 8. In germline, CDR1 is MDHEN, CDR2 SYDVKM. The CDR3 length is 15 residues. The CDR3 spells CASDPGGGPYNEQFF. The CDR3 DNA is TGTGCCAGCGACCCGGGGGGGGGCCCCTACAATGAGCAGTTCTTC.

This clonotype was counted at least ten times. The gene calls are TRBV12-3 or TRBV12-4 and TRBJ1-1; 7 positions agree with TRBD1. The CDR3 runs to 14 residues. The ends lost 5 bases at V and 4 bases at J; junction bases unmatched: 7. The CDR3 DNA sequence: TGTGCCAGCAGTCCTACAGGGGAGGTCACTGAAGCTTTCTTT. It codes for CASSPTGEVTEAFF.

This clonotype occurred many times. The chain employs TRBV6-1 and TRBJ1-5, with D possibly matching TRBD1 (6 bases). The V and J ends lost 5 bases and 5 bases respectively, with 10 bases between them. CDR1 and CDR2 (germline): MNHNS, SASEGT. This CDR3 is built from 13 residues. DNA for the CDR3: TGTGCCAGCAGTCGGACAGCGGATCAGCCCCAGCATTTT. Amino acids: CASSRTADQPQHF.

The rearrangement links TRBV6-2 or TRBV6-3 to TRBJ1-6, with a possible D match to TRBD1 (5 bases). V shed 7 bases and J shed 5 bases, with 21 bases lying between them. This CDR3 spans 17 amino acids. Germline assignment: CDR1 MNHEY and CDR2 SVGEGT. CDR3 DNA: TGTGCCAGCATTGAATCCCCAGGCAGGGTGAATAATTCACCCCTCCACTTT. This gives the protein CASIESPGRVNNSPLHF.